Listed here are 10 T cell receptor beta chains from one sample, sequenced in a study of T cell responses to AZD1222 COVID-19 vaccine. TCRdb's table, derived via immunoSEQ multiplex PCR, lists solely in-frame clones and lacks some. The table shows approximately 160,000 clones, with under 95% occurring only once. Sequenced here: peripheral blood, sampled on day 0 of AZD1222 vaccination. The receptors were gathered from an adult in good health.

The chain employs TRBV7-3 and TRBJ1-2, with TRBD1 as a possible D gene (5 bases). CDR3 length: 15 amino acids. Germline-derived CDR1 and CDR2 are SGHTA and FQGTGA. Trimming pared 2 bases from V and 1 base from J, leaving 11 bases between. This CDR3 is CASSLYEGVNYGYTF. The CDR3 DNA follows: TGTGCCAGCAGCTTATACGAAGGGGTTAACTATGGCTACACCTTC.

This rearrangement joins TRBV4-2 to TRBJ2-1, with D uncertain. Germline CDR1 LGHNA, CDR2 YNFKEQ. V gave up 4 bases and J gave up 0 bases, with 13 bases separating them. The CDR3 length is 16 residues. CDR3: CASSRWSASSYNEQFF. The CDR3 region has the DNA TGTGCCAGCAGCCGTTGGAGCGCCAGCTCCTACAATGAGCAGTTCTTC.

The chain couples TRBV28 to TRBJ1-1; 11 bases line up with TRBD1. Germline loops: CDR1 MDHEN, CDR2 SYDVKM. The CDR3 totals 15 residues. V shed 6 bases and J 1 base; nucleotides not matched to a gene: 4. CDR3 DNA: TGTGCCAGCAGCCAGGACAGGGGGCCGAACACTGAAGCTTTCTTT. This encodes CASSQDRGPNTEAFF. Variable domain in full (rest from reference TRBV28 and TRBJ1-1): DVKVTQSSRYLVKRTGEKVFLECVQDMDHENMFWYRQDPGLGLRLIYFSYDVKMKEKGDIPEGYSVSREKKERFSLILESASTNQTSMYLCASSQDRGPNTEAFFGQGTRLTVV.

The V gene is TRBV18, the J gene TRBJ1-1, with TRBD1 identical over 7 bases. V was pared by 3 bases and J by 5 bases, with 12 bases of the junction left unmatched. There are 16 residues in the CDR3. The germline V gene encodes CDR1 KGHSH and CDR2 LQKENI. CDR3 sequence reads: CASSPNRVTGLTEAFF. CDR3 in DNA: TGTGCCAGCTCACCGAACCGAGTGACAGGGTTGACTGAAGCTTTCTTT.

The V call is TRBV6-5, the J call TRBJ1-4; no clear D. V dropped 11 bases and J dropped 8 bases, with 21 bases sitting between them. The germline CDR1 and CDR2 sequences are MNHEY and SVGAGI. There are 14 residues in the CDR3. The DNA for the CDR3 is TGTGCCGCCCGTCGCGACCCTATCCCCGAAAAACTGTTTTTT. As protein: CAARRDPIPEKLFF.

The V gene is TRBV5-6, the J gene TRBJ1-1, with TRBD1 matching over 10 bases. CDR1 and CDR2 (germline): SGHDT, YYEEEE. V shed 0 bases and J 8 bases; nucleotides not matched to a gene: 4. The CDR3 consists of 14 residues. The CDR3 spells CASSLGQGAREAFF. For the CDR3, the DNA is TGTGCCAGCAGCTTGGGACAGGGGGCGCGAGAAGCTTTCTTT. The whole variable domain, filled in from reference TRBV5-6 and TRBJ1-1, reads DAGVTQSPTHLIKTRGQQVTLRCSPKSGHDTVSWYQQALGQGPQFIFQYYEEEERQRGNFPDRFSGHQFPNYSSELNVNALLLGDSALYLCASSLGQGAREAFFGQGTRLTVV.

This sequence joins TRBV27 and TRBJ2-3; D remains unclear. Trimming removed 5 bases from V and 2 bases from J, with 14 bases in between. Germline V CDR1 and CDR2: MNHEY, SMNVEV (reference sequence). The CDR3 has 15 amino acids. CDR3 sequence: CASSPYSVPTDTQYF. The CDR3 bases are TGTGCCAGCAGTCCTTATTCCGTACCCACAGATACGCAGTATTTT.

The rearrangement joins TRBV5-5 to TRBJ1-5, with D tentatively TRBD1 (6 bases). Trimming pared 0 bases from V and 3 bases from J, leaving 13 bases between. The CDR3 loop spans 16 amino acids. Germline-derived CDR1 and CDR2 are SGHKS and YYEKEE (reference sequence). The CDR3 sequence is CASSLELDSHNQPQHF. CDR3 DNA: TGTGCCAGCAGCTTGGAGCTGGACAGCCACAATCAGCCCCAGCATTTT. Based on the CDR3 plus reference TRBV5-5 and TRBJ1-5, the full variable domain is DAGVTQSPTHLIKTRGQQVTLRCSPISGHKSVSWYQQVLGQGPQFIFQYYEKEERGRGNFPDRFSARQFPNYSSELNVNALLLGDSALYLCASSLELDSHNQPQHFGDGTRLSIL.

The V and J genes are TRBV7-9 and TRBJ2-5, with a weak D call TRBD2 (6 bases). The germline CDR1 and CDR2 sequences are SEHNR and FQNEAQ (reference sequence). V was clipped by 0 bases and J by 5 bases, with 16 bases between them. The CDR3 is made up of 16 amino acids. CDR3 residues: CASSLAGLQPGETQYF. CDR3 DNA sequence: TGTGCCAGCAGCTTAGCGGGACTCCAACCCGGGGAGACCCAGTACTTC.

In DNA form, the CDR3 reads TGTGCCAGCAGCTTAACGGGAGGGACAGATACGCAGTATTTT. This codes for CASSLTGGTDTQYF. The genes are TRBV11-1 and TRBJ2-3; the match to TRBD2 covers 8 bases. The CDR3 sequence is 14 residues long. J lost 3 bases, V lost 2 bases, and 1 base had no gene match. The germline V gene has CDR1 SGHAT and CDR2 FQDESV (reference sequence).